This T cell receptor beta chain was observed in a study of shared clonotypes between healthy human individuals. Produced via immunoSEQ multiplex PCR; TCRdb's table is partial and in-frame only. This sample has around 990,000 clones, with about 72% found just once. Nashville, Tennessee was home to all donors, who were Caucasian adults. This sequence was found in a man between 18 and 35 years old in good health. Some clones in this sample may be carry-over from other donors' samples. Input material: memory CD4+ T cells from PBMCs. The subset here: CD45RA-negative fraction.

The CDR3 region is CASSRDRTNGYTF. CDR3 sequence (DNA): TGCGCCAGCAGCCGTGACAGGACCAATGGCTACACCTTC. V is TRBV5-1 and J is TRBJ1-2; perhaps TRBD1 as D (6 bases). Trimming removed 4 bases from V and 6 bases from J, with 13 bases in between. The CDR3 has 13 residues. Germline loops: CDR1 SGHRS, CDR2 YFSETQ. The full variable domain, rest sourced from reference TRBV5-1 and TRBJ1-2, is KAGVTQTPRYLIKTRGQQVTLSCSPISGHRSVSWYQQTPGQGLQFLFEYFSETQRNKGNFPGRFSGRQFSNSRSEMNVSTLELGDSALYLCASSRDRTNGYTFGSGTRLTVV.